These T cell receptor beta chains were read from a single sample in a study of T cells after yellow fever vaccination. One entry per CDR3 protein, called by TCRdb with MiXCR from the 5' RACE reads. Here the sample spans about 230,000 distinct CDR3 sequences, 6.5% to 7.5% being singletons. The sequencing here drew on CD4+ T cells sorted from PBMCs, taken on the day of the yellow fever booster vaccination. The receptors derive from a man younger than 45 who received the YFV17D yellow fever vaccine. Both conserved end residues are part of each CDR3. Fields, in order: clone size, D gene, V gene, J gene, CDR3 protein, CDR3 DNA. D genes are given only for firm matches. Part of the rows lack a size; the others show once, few, many or a class for expanded clones.

>-|TRBD1|TRBV3-1|TRBJ2-7
CASCPRQGRAYEQYF
TGTGCCAGCTGCCCCCGACAGGGAAGGGCTTACGAGCAGTACTTC
>few|-|TRBV5-1|TRBJ2-5
CASSPEGPGEPQYF
TGCGCCAGCTCTCCCGAGGGACCCGGCGAACCCCAGTACTTC
>few|TRBD1|TRBV20-1|TRBJ2-2
CSARDPRTGGSTGELFF
TGCAGTGCTAGAGATCCGCGGACAGGGGGAAGTACCGGGGAGCTGTTTTTT
>-|-|TRBV7-9|TRBJ2-3
CASSPRELGDTQYF
TGTGCCAGCAGCCCCCGGGAGTTGGGAGATACGCAGTATTTT
>few|TRBD2|TRBV15|TRBJ2-7
CATSPELAGGYEQYF
TGTGCCACCAGCCCCGAACTAGCGGGAGGGTACGAGCAGTACTTC
>few|TRBD2|TRBV9|TRBJ2-3
CASSPSGRDTQYF
TGTGCCAGCAGTCCTAGCGGGAGAGATACGCAGTATTTT
>many|-|TRBV20-1|TRBJ2-5
CSATTLQETQYF
TGCAGTGCCACGACACTTCAAGAGACCCAGTACTTC
>-|-|TRBV20-1|TRBJ1-1
CSARVAGAGNTEAFF
TGCAGTGCTAGGGTTGCAGGGGCCGGGAACACTGAAGCTTTCTTT
>-|-|TRBV7-2|TRBJ2-7
CASSLRSLSYEQYF
TGTGCCAGCAGCTTACGATCTCTCTCCTACGAGCAGTACTTC
>-|TRBD1|TRBV18|TRBJ1-5
CASSPDRGRDQPQHF
TGTGCCAGCTCACCGGACAGGGGGCGAGATCAGCCCCAGCATTTT
>many|-|TRBV5-1|TRBJ2-1
CASFRQEDNEQFF
TGCGCCAGCTTTCGGCAGGAGGACAATGAGCAGTTCTTC
>many|TRBD2|TRBV5-7|TRBJ2-1
CASSSTGTSGVFEQFF
TGTGCCAGCAGCTCAACCGGGACTAGCGGGGTGTTTGAGCAGTTCTTC
>many|-|TRBV7-2|TRBJ2-4
CASSFRGPWNIQYF
TGTGCCAGCAGCTTCCGGGGACCGTGGAACATTCAGTACTTC
>few|TRBD1|TRBV19|TRBJ1-1
CASSPRGQGTEAFF
TGTGCCAGTAGTCCCAGGGGGCAGGGCACTGAAGCTTTCTTT
>few|TRBD2|TRBV20-1|TRBJ2-1
CSRGRAPNEQFF
TGCAGTCGCGGGAGGGCTCCTAATGAGCAGTTCTTC